A selection of T cell receptor beta chains follows, all from one sample in a study of blood T cell repertoires in COVID-19. Assay: immunoSEQ multiplex PCR; the TCRdb copy retains only in-frame clones and omits some. The sample carries some 280,000 clones, 89% recorded once. Specimen: peripheral blood. The receptors come from an older woman with acute or convalescent COVID-19. Both conserved end residues are part of each CDR3. D genes are given only for firm matches. The size of a clone is reported for some rows only, either as once, few or many, or as a class for expanded clones.

>-|-|13|TRBJ2-7|TRBV4-3
CASSLLRGHEQYF
TGCGCCAGCAGCCTCCTAAGAGGCCACGAGCAGTACTTC
>TRBD1|-|15|TRBJ2-1|TRBV5-1
CASSPTRTGGNEQFF
TGCGCCAGCAGCCCCACGAGGACAGGGGGCAATGAGCAGTTCTTC
>TRBD1|-|15|TRBJ1-6|TRBV3-1/TRBV3-2
CASSHGQGDVSPLHF
TGTGCCAGCAGCCATGGACAGGGGGACGTCTCACCCCTCCACTTT
>-|-|14|TRBJ1-4|TRBV7-9
CASSFVQDNEKLFF
TGTGCCAGCAGCTTTGTACAGGATAATGAAAAACTGTTTTTT
>TRBD1|few|13|TRBJ1-2|TRBV27
CASSFTGGNGYTF
TGTGCCAGCAGTTTTACAGGGGGGAATGGCTACACCTTC
>TRBD1|-|15|TRBJ1-2|TRBV5-6
CASSLAGQGERGYTF
TGTGCCAGCAGCTTGGCAGGACAGGGAGAACGTGGCTACACCTTC
>-|few|13|TRBJ1-2|TRBV7-8
CASSLSGGSGYTF
TGTGCCAGCAGCTTATCCGGGGGGAGTGGCTACACCTTC
>TRBD1|-|14|TRBJ2-1|TRBV6-5
CASSGTGLFNEQFF
TGTGCCAGCAGCGGGACAGGCCTTTTCAATGAGCAGTTCTTC
>-|-|13|TRBJ2-5|TRBV7-2
CASSLGLEETQYF
TGTGCCAGCAGCTTAGGACTCGAAGAGACCCAGTACTTC
>-|-|14|TRBJ2-4|TRBV4-2
CASSQAGLRDIQYF
TGTGCCAGCAGCCAAGCGGGCTTGAGGGACATTCAGTACTTC
>TRBD1|-|16|TRBJ2-3|TRBV11-1
CASSFGQGVVTDTQYF
TGTGCCAGCAGCTTCGGACAGGGGGTCGTAACAGATACGCAGTATTTT
>TRBD2|-|15|TRBJ2-2|TRBV4-3
CASSQEGTSFGELFF
TGCGCCAGCAGCCAAGAGGGGACTAGCTTCGGGGAGCTGTTTTTT
>TRBD1|once|13|TRBJ2-5|TRBV18
CASSPQGAETQYF
TGTGCCAGCTCACCGCAGGGGGCAGAGACCCAGTACTTC
>-|-|17|TRBJ1-1|TRBV24-1
CATSDSHPAGGSTEAFF
TGTGCCACCAGTGATTCACACCCAGCCGGAGGGAGTACTGAAGCTTTCTTT
>TRBD1|few|15|TRBJ1-5|TRBV24-1
CATSDGTGESQPQHF
TGTGCCACCAGTGACGGGACAGGGGAAAGTCAGCCCCAGCATTTT
>TRBD1|-|16|TRBJ1-2|TRBV2
CASSDSQGGSGYGYTF
TGTGCCAGCAGTGATTCACAGGGGGGTAGTGGCTATGGCTACACCTTC
>-|-|14|TRBJ1-2|TRBV28
CASGKVASPYGYTF
TGTGCCAGCGGCAAAGTGGCCTCTCCCTATGGCTACACCTTC
>-|-|13|TRBJ2-2|TRBV5-4
CASNAENTGELFF
TGTGCCAGCAATGCGGAGAACACCGGGGAGCTGTTTTTT
>-|-|14|TRBJ1-1|TRBV7-9
CASSLDQGRAEAFF
TGTGCCAGCAGCTTAGATCAGGGGAGAGCTGAAGCTTTCTTT
>TRBD1|-|15|TRBJ1-4|TRBV7-9
CASSPQTGLSEKLFF
TGTGCCAGCAGCCCTCAGACAGGGTTGAGTGAAAAACTGTTTTTT
>TRBD1|once|15|TRBJ2-5|TRBV7-8
CASSLGGTGVETQYF
TGTGCCAGCAGCTTAGGGGGGACAGGGGTAGAGACCCAGTACTTC
>-|-|14|TRBJ2-3|TRBV14
CASSRETSTDTQYF
TGTGCCAGCAGTCGAGAGACTAGCACAGATACGCAGTATTTT
>-|-|15|TRBJ2-1|TRBV7-2
CASNQQRPFYNEQFF
TGTGCCAGCAACCAGCAGCGGCCGTTCTACAATGAGCAGTTCTTC
>TRBD1|-|15|TRBJ2-7|TRBV6-5
CASSYSGTGSYEQYF
TGTGCCAGCAGTTACTCAGGGACAGGGTCCTACGAGCAGTACTTC
>TRBD2|once|15|TRBJ2-2|TRBV7-2
CASSPLGTSTGELFF
TGTGCCAGCAGCCCGCTCGGGACTAGCACCGGGGAGCTGTTTTTT
>TRBD1|once|15|TRBJ2-7|TRBV7-6
CASSLASGTGNGQYF
TGTGCCAGCAGCCTAGCCTCCGGGACAGGGAATGGGCAGTACTTC
>TRBD1|-|15|TRBJ1-1|TRBV28
CASSLPDRGPTEAFF
TGTGCCAGCAGTTTACCCGACAGGGGGCCCACTGAAGCTTTCTTT
>-|-|11|TRBJ1-2|TRBV7-9
CASRAQGEVTF
TGTGCCAGCAGGGCACAGGGAGAGGTCACCTTC
>-|-|13|TRBJ1-6|TRBV12-3/TRBV12-4
CASSPRENAPLHF
TGTGCCAGCAGTCCCAGGGAAAATGCACCCCTCCACTTT